The rows below give T cell receptor beta chains drawn from one sample of a study of post-analysis software for immune sequencing data. TCRdb itself ran the PCR reads through MiXCR, one entry per CDR3 protein. The data hold hundreds of thousands of distinct CDR3 sequences, with about 60% observed a single time. Specimen: blood. These receptors were collected from a girl aged 2-10 years with multiple sclerosis. The CDR3 runs from the conserved cysteine through the conserved F or W. D genes are given only for firm matches. Expanded clones are given a class, and other clones once, few, many or no size at all.

v_call	cdr3_length	j_call	clone_size	d_call	cdr3_aa
TRBV7-9	16	TRBJ2-1	few	.	CASSLRGIISYNEQFF
TRBV7-9	18	TRBJ2-3	.	TRBD2	CASSLALRGGASTDTQYF
TRBV7-6	17	.	.	TRBD1	CASSLGYRDRSNYEQYF
TRBV29-1	12	TRBJ2-7	few	TRBD1	CSVDAGGGEQYF
TRBV5-1	14	TRBJ2-1	few	.	CASMVPSSYNEQFF
TRBV7-8	16	TRBJ2-1	once	.	CASSSSRVLFHNEQFF
TRBV20-1	15	TRBJ2-7	.	TRBD2	CSAGVRRGGLDEQYF
TRBV5-1	14	TRBJ2-1	few	.	CASSILWGVDEQFF
TRBV9	13	TRBJ1-1	.	.	CASSGDWGGEAFF
TRBV14	14	TRBJ1-2	.	.	CASSPSGGSYGYTF
TRBV4-1	13	TRBJ1-4	few	.	CASSQEASEKLFF
TRBV29-1	10	.	.	.	CSADYNEQYF
TRBV27	16	TRBJ2-5	.	.	CASSLHPAGVEETQYF
TRBV12-3/TRBV12-4	15	TRBJ2-4	.	TRBD2	CASSSGGVGKNIQYF
TRBV20-1	13	TRBJ2-5	.	.	CSARDFRSETQYF
TRBV6-2/TRBV6-3	16	.	few	TRBD1	CASNYGGQGATYEQYF
TRBV6-1	13	TRBJ2-1	.	TRBD1	CASRGTGNNEQFF
TRBV7-9	15	TRBJ2-1	few	.	CASSDGASSYNEQFF
TRBV7-2	14	TRBJ2-5	few	.	CASSLGTVRETQYF
TRBV12-3/TRBV12-4	17	TRBJ2-7	.	TRBD2	CASSSHQGLAGSYEQYF
TRBV6-5	14	TRBJ1-2	once	.	CASSYLRGHHGYTF
TRBV6-1	13	TRBJ1-5	.	.	CASSREIAQPQHF
TRBV7-3	12	TRBJ1-1	few	.	CASTSGTGEAFF
TRBV7-2	14	TRBJ2-5	.	TRBD2	CASSPGGVAETQYF
TRBV7-7	13	.	few	.	CASSLGQTETQYF
TRBV20-1	14	TRBJ2-7	.	TRBD1	CSGKLGTGVYEQYF
TRBV12-3/TRBV12-4	14	TRBJ2-7	.	.	CASSLKGRIYEQYF
TRBV27	14	TRBJ2-3	few	.	CASSSTRTTDTQYF
TRBV6-5	15	TRBJ1-1	.	TRBD1	CAAGQGGFVNTEAFF
TRBV29-1	13	TRBJ2-7	few	.	CSVEYGASYEQYF
TRBV4-2	18	TRBJ2-3	.	TRBD2	CASSQVRLQRGGTDTQYF
TRBV13	14	TRBJ2-7	few	.	CASSPGLQDYEQYF
TRBV6-6	14	TRBJ1-2	.	TRBD1	CASSIGTGWDGYTF
TRBV29-1	14	TRBJ1-4	.	.	CSVELWGPGEKLFF
TRBV13	15	TRBJ2-1	.	TRBD2	CASSLGSSGRNEQFF
TRBV27	13	TRBJ1-1	.	.	CASSLFKETEAFF
TRBV5-1	14	TRBJ2-1	.	.	CASDPGGQMNEQFF
TRBV3-1	18	TRBJ2-7	few	TRBD2	CASSLQTSGRSMSYEQYF
TRBV10-3	14	TRBJ1-2	few	.	CAISAEDILSRYTF
TRBV3-1	15	TRBJ1-5	.	.	CASSQNSGSNQPQHF
TRBV12-3/TRBV12-4	14	TRBJ1-2	.	TRBD1	CASSFALTGAGYTF
TRBV18	15	TRBJ2-1	.	TRBD2	CASSTLAVSDREQFF
TRBV29-1	12	TRBJ2-7	.	TRBD1	CSVQPTGGEQYF
TRBV9	12	TRBJ2-1	.	.	CASSVQYNEQFF
TRBV29-1	12	TRBJ2-1	few	TRBD1	CSGSGQGYEQFF
TRBV5-6	17	TRBJ2-1	.	TRBD2	CASSLEWPSGTGNEQFF
TRBV6-2/TRBV6-3	14	TRBJ2-5	.	.	CASSTQFPQETQYF
TRBV12-3/TRBV12-4	15	TRBJ1-2	.	TRBD1	CASSDPGTEDYGYTF
TRBV12-3/TRBV12-4	14	TRBJ1-5	.	TRBD1	CASSRTGPYQPQHF
TRBV2	10	TRBJ2-7	once	.	CASRYSEQYF
TRBV4-1	14	TRBJ2-7	few	TRBD2	CASRQSDGRGEQYF